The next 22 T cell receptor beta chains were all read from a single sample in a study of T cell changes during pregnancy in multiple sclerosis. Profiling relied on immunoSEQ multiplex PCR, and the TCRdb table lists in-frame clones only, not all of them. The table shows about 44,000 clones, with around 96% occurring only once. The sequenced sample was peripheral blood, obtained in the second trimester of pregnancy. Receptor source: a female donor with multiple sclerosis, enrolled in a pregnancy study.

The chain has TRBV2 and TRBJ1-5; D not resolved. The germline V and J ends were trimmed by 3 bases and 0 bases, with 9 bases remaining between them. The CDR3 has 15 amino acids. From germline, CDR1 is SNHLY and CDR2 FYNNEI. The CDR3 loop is CASSEQQDSNQPQHF. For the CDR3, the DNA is TGTGCCAGCAGTGAGCAGCAGGATAGCAATCAGCCCCAGCATTTT.

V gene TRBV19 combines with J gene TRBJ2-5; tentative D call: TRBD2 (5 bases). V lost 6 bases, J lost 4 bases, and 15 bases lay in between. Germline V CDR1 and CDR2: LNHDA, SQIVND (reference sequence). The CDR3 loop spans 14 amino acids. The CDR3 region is CASSPPGWRETQYF. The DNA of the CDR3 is TGTGCCAGTAGCCCCCCGGGGTGGCGAGAGACCCAGTACTTC.

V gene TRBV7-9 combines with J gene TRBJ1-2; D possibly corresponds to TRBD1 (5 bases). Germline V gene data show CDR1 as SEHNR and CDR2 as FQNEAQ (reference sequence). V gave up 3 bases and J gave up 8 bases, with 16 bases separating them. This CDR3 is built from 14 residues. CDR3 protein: CASSFETGNGGYTF. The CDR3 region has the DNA TGTGCCAGCAGCTTCGAAACAGGAAACGGAGGCTACACCTTC.

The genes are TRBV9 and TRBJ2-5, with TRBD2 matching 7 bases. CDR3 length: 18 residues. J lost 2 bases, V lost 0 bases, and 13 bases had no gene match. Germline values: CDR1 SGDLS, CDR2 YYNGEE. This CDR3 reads CASSVATLGGGLQETQYF. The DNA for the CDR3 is TGTGCCAGCAGCGTAGCTACTTTGGGGGGAGGGTTACAAGAGACCCAGTACTTC.

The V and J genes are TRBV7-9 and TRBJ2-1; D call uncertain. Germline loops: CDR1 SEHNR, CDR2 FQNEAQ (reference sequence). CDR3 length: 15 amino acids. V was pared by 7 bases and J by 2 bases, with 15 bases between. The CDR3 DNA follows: TGTGCCAGCACCCTCCTTCGGGTGCCCTACAATGAGCAGTTCTTC. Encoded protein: CASTLLRVPYNEQFF.

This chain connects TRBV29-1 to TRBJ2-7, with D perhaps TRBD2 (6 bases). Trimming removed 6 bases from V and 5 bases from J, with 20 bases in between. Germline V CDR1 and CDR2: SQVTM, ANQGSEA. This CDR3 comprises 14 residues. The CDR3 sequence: CSVLRDWKSHEQYF. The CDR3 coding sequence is TGCAGCGTCTTAAGGGACTGGAAGTCCCACGAGCAGTACTTC.

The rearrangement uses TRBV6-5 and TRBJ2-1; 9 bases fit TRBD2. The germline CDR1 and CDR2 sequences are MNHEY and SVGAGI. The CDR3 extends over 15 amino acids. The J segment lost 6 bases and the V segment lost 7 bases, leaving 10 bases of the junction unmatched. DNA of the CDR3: TGTGCCAGCAAAATCGGGACTAGCCAACCCAATGAGCAGTTCTTC. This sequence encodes CASKIGTSQPNEQFF.

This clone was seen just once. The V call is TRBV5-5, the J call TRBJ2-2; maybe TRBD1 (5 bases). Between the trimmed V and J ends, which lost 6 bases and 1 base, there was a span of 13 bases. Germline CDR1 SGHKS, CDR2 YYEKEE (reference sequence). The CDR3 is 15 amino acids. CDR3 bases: TGTGCCAGCACCCAACGAACAGGGAACACCGGGGAGCTGTTTTTT. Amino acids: CASTQRTGNTGELFF.

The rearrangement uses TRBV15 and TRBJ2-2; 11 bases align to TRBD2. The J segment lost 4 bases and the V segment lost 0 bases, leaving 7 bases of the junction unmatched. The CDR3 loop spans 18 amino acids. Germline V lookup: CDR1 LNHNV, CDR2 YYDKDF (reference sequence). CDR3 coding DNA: TGTGCCACCAGCAGAGAAGGGCGACTAGCGGGACTCACCGGGGAGCTGTTTTTT. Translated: CATSREGRLAGLTGELFF.

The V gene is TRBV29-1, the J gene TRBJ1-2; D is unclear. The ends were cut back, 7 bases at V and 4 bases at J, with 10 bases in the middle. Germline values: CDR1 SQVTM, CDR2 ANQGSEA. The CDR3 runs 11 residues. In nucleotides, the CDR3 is TGCAGCGCCCGAACTAGCTATGGCTACACCTTC. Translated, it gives CSARTSYGYTF.

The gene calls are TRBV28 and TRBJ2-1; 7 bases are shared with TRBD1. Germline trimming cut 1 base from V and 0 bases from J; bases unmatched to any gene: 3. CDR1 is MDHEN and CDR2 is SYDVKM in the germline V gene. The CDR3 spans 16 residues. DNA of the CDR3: TGTGCCAGCAGTTTATCTGGGACAGTCTCCTACAATGAGCAGTTCTTC. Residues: CASSLSGTVSYNEQFF.

CDR3 nucleotide sequence: TGTGCCAGCAGTTTATCGGAGGGGGCTACGAGAGGGACTGAAGCTTTCTTT. This codes for CASSLSEGATRGTEAFF. J is TRBJ1-1 and V is TRBV27, with 7 bases identical to TRBD1. Germline assignment: CDR1 MNHEY and CDR2 SMNVEV (reference sequence). Losses at the gene ends were 0 bases for V and 5 bases for J; bases not matched to a gene: 12. The CDR3 is 17 residues long.

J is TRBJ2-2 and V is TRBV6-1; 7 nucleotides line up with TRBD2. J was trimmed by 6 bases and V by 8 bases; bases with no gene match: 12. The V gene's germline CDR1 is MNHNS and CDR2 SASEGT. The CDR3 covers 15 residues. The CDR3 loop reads CASRLAGVQAGELFF. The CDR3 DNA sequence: TGTGCCAGCCGATTGGCGGGAGTTCAGGCCGGGGAGCTGTTTTTT.

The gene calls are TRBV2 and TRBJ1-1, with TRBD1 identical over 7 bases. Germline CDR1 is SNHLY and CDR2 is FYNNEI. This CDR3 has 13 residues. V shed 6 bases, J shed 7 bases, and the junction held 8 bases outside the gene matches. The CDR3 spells CASSPDRENEAFF. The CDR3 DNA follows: TGTGCCAGCAGCCCCGACAGGGAGAATGAAGCTTTCTTT.

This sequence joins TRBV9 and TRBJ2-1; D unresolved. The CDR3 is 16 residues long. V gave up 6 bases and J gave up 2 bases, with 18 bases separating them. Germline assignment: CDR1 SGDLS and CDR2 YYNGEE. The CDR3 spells CASTPEELTTYNEQFF. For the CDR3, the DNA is TGTGCCAGCACCCCAGAGGAGTTGACGACCTACAATGAGCAGTTCTTC.

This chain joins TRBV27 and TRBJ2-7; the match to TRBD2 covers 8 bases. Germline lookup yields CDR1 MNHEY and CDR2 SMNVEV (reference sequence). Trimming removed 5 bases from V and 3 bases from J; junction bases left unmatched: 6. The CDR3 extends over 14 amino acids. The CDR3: CASSVAGQHYEQYF. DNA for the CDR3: TGTGCCAGCAGTGTAGCGGGGCAACACTACGAGCAGTACTTC.

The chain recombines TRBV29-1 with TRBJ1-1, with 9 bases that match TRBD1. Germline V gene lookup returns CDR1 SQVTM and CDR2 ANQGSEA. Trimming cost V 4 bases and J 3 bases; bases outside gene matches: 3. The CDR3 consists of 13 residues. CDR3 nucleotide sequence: TGCAGCGTTGTGGGGACAGGGTACACTGAAGCTTTCTTT. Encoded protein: CSVVGTGYTEAFF.

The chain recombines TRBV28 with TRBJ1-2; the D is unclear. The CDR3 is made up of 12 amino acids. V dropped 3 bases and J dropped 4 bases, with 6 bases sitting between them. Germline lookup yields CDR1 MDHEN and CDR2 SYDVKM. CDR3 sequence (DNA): TGTGCCAGCAGTTTGGGCAGCTATGGCTACACCTTC. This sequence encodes CASSLGSYGYTF.

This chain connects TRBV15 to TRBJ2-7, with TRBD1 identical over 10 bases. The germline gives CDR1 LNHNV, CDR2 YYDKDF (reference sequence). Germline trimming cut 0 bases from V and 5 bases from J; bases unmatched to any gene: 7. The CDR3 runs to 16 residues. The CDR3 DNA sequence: TGTGCCACCAGCAGAGACCAGACAGGGGGCTACGACGAGCAGTACTTC. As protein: CATSRDQTGGYDEQYF.

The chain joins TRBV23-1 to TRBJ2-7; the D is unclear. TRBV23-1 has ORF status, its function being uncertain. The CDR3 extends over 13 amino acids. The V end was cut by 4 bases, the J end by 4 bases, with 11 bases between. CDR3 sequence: CASSPRVDYEQYF. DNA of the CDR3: TGCGCCAGCAGTCCCCGGGTAGATTACGAGCAGTACTTC.

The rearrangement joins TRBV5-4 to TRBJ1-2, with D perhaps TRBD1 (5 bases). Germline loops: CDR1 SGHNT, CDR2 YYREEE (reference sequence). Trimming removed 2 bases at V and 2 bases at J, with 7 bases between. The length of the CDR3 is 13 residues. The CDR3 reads CASSFPGNYGYTF. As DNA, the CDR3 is TGTGCCAGCAGCTTCCCAGGGAACTATGGCTACACCTTC.

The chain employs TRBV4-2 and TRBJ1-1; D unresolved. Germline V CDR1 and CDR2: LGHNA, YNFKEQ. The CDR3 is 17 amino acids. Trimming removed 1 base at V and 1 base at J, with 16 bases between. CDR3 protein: CASSQAHTVVGNTEAFF. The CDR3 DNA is TGTGCCAGCAGCCAAGCTCATACAGTAGTTGGGAACACTGAAGCTTTCTTT.